These T cell receptor beta chains were read from a single sample in a study of blood T cell repertoires in COVID-19. Assay: immunoSEQ multiplex PCR; the TCRdb copy retains only in-frame clones and omits some. The sample lists 100,000 to 150,000 clones, approximately 83% seen once, with about 11% in the top ten. The sample comprised peripheral blood. These receptors originate from a man in his fifties or sixties with acute or convalescent COVID-19. Both conserved end residues are part of each CDR3. Clone size is stated in some rows and not others, as once, few, many or a class when expanded.

abundance: once
v_gene: TRBV15
CDR3aa: CATSRGQAKGEKLFF

abundance: NA
v_gene: TRBV3-1/TRBV3-2
CDR3aa: CASSQGGKRDSRIDYGYTF

abundance: NA
v_gene: TRBV3-1/TRBV3-2
CDR3aa: CASSQVSGSGAFF

abundance: NA
v_gene: TRBV28
CDR3aa: CASTQGGRGIEQFF

abundance: NA
v_gene: TRBV28
CDR3aa: CASERGQETQYF

abundance: NA
v_gene: TRBV9
CDR3aa: CASSVTGQVQYSSYNEQFF

abundance: NA
v_gene: TRBV30
CDR3aa: CAWSLRGLPGTGELFF

abundance: NA
v_gene: TRBV7-9
CDR3aa: CASSPGQEYGYTF

abundance: NA
v_gene: TRBV6-1
CDR3aa: CASSEIRATDTQYF

abundance: few
v_gene: TRBV5-1
CDR3aa: CASSLDPPGQGATNEKLFF

abundance: few
v_gene: TRBV28
CDR3aa: CASEDMNTEAFF

abundance: NA
v_gene: TRBV2
CDR3aa: CASSDRFSPLHF

abundance: NA
v_gene: TRBV30
CDR3aa: CAWSLQEKLFF

abundance: NA
v_gene: TRBV4-1
CDR3aa: CASSHFLAGETYEQYF

abundance: few
v_gene: TRBV30
CDR3aa: CAWAPGGSYNSPLHF

abundance: NA
v_gene: TRBV11-2
CDR3aa: CASSFLVSDTQYF

abundance: NA
v_gene: TRBV27
CDR3aa: CASSLGDRAYNSPLHF

abundance: NA
v_gene: TRBV5-4
CDR3aa: CASSGMNTNTEAFF

abundance: NA
v_gene: TRBV21-1
CDR3aa: CASSKATRGDTQYF

abundance: NA
v_gene: TRBV18
CDR3aa: CASSPRSSSNEQFF

abundance: NA
v_gene: TRBV6-4
CDR3aa: CASSEVPGQEHAYEQYF

abundance: NA
v_gene: TRBV7-2
CDR3aa: CASSLVLSGGSPLHF

abundance: NA
v_gene: TRBV28
CDR3aa: CASSQGQGWEKLFF

abundance: few
v_gene: TRBV11-2
CDR3aa: CASSRLGGRTSYEQYF

abundance: NA
v_gene: TRBV7-2
CDR3aa: CASSEGLTGARNTIYF

abundance: NA
v_gene: TRBV28
CDR3aa: CASSGQGATNEKLFF

abundance: NA
v_gene: TRBV27
CDR3aa: CASRTSGSYEQYF

abundance: NA
v_gene: TRBV5-1
CDR3aa: CASRLAGDGEQFF

abundance: NA
v_gene: TRBV5-8
CDR3aa: CASSNPQGWTQYF

abundance: NA
v_gene: TRBV2
CDR3aa: CASSERSYNEKLFF

abundance: NA
v_gene: TRBV5-6
CDR3aa: CASSRLAKQFF

abundance: few
v_gene: TRBV2
CDR3aa: CASGGQGAQNEQFF

abundance: NA
v_gene: TRBV5-4
CDR3aa: CASSLAGLAADTQYF

abundance: NA
v_gene: TRBV28
CDR3aa: CASSPPGNQPQHF

abundance: NA
v_gene: TRBV6-5
CDR3aa: CASRPAGTSNQPQHF

abundance: NA
v_gene: TRBV3-1/TRBV3-2
CDR3aa: CASTLTGGTNEKLFF

abundance: few
v_gene: TRBV10-1
CDR3aa: CASSESLGNTIYF

abundance: NA
v_gene: TRBV9
CDR3aa: CASSLGWQDRSPLHF

abundance: NA
v_gene: TRBV5-1
CDR3aa: CASSLAGTSGAADTQYF